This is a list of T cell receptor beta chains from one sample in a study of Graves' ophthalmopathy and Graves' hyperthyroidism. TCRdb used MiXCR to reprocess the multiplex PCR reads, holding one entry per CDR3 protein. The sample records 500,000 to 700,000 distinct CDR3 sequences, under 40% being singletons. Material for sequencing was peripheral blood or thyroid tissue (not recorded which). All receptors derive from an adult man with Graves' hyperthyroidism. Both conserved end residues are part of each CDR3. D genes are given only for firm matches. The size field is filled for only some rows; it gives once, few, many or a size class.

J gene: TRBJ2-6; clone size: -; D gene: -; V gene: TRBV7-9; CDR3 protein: CACYGTSYSGANVLTF; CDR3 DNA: TGTGCCTGCTACGGCACCTCGTACTCGGGGGCCAACGTCCTGACTTTC
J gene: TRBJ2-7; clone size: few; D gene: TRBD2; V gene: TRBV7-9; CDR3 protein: CASSPGTSGSIGEQYF; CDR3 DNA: TGTGCCAGCTCCCCCGGGACTAGCGGGAGTATCGGCGAGCAGTACTTC
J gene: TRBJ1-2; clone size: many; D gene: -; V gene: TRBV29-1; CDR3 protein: CSVGTRGGGFYGYTF; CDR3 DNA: TGCAGCGTTGGAACCCGAGGGGGGGGATTCTATGGCTACACCTTC
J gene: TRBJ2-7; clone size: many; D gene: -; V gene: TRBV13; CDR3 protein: CASSHPLEYEQYF; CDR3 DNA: TGTGCCAGCAGCCACCCACTAGAATACGAGCAGTACTTC
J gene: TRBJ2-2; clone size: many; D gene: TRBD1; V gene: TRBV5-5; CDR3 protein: CASRTGGGITGELFF; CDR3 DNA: TGTGCCAGCAGAACAGGGGGTGGTATCACCGGGGAGCTGTTTTTT
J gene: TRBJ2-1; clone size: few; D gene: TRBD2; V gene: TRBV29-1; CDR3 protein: CSVEGGSGSVDEQFF; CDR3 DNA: TGCAGCGTTGAAGGGGGTAGCGGGAGTGTTGATGAGCAGTTCTTC
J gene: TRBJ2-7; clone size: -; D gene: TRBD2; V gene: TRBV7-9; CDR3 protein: CASSSRTSGSHEQYF; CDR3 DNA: TGTGCCAGCAGCTCCCGGACTAGCGGGAGTCATGAGCAGTACTTC
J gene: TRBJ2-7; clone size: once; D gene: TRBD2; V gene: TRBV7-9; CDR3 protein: CASSLGEGEKYF; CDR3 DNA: TGTGCCAGCAGCTTAGGGGAGGGAGAAAAGTACTTC
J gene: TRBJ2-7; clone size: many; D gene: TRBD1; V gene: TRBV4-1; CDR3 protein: CASSQGTGGFLYEQYF; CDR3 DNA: TGCGCCAGCAGCCAAGGGACAGGGGGTTTCTTGTACGAGCAGTACTTC
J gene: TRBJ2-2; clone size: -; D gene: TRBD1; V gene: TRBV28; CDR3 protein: CASSLVGQGVTGELFF; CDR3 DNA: TGTGCCAGCAGTTTGGTGGGACAGGGGGTAACCGGGGAGCTGTTTTTT
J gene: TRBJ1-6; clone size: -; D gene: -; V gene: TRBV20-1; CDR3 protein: CSAFLAGRGRNSPLHF; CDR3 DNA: TGCAGTGCTTTTCTGGCCGGGAGGGGCCGAAATTCACCCCTCCACTTT
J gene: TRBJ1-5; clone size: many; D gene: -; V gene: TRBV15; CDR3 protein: CATSRRKHQPQHF; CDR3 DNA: TGTGCCACCAGCAGAAGGAAGCATCAGCCCCAGCATTTT
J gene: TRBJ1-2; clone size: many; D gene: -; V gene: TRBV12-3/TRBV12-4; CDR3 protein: CASSFYQAADMGYTF; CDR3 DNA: TGTGCCAGCAGTTTTTATCAGGCAGCCGATATGGGCTACACCTTC
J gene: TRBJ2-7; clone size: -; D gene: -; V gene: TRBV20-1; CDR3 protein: CSALHLFSAGSSCEQYF; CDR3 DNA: TGCAGTGCTCTTCACCTCTTTAGCGCAGGGAGCTCCTGCGAGCAGTACTTC
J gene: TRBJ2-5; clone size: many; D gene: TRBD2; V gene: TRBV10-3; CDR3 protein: CATASGGPQETQYF; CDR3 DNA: TGTGCCACGGCTAGCGGGGGTCCACAAGAGACCCAGTACTTC
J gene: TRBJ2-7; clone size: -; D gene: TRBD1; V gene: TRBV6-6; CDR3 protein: CASSYTQGAGEQYF; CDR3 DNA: TGTGCCAGCAGTTACACACAGGGGGCGGGGGAGCAGTACTTC
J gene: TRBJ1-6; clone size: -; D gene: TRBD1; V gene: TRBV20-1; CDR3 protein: CSARSPVQGVNSPLHF; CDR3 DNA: TGCAGTGCTCGAAGCCCCGTACAGGGGGTTAATTCACCCCTCCACTTT
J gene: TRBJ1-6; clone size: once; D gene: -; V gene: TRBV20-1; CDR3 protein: CSVGLTNSPLHF; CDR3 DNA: TGCAGTGTGGGACTGACGAATTCACCCCTCCACTTT
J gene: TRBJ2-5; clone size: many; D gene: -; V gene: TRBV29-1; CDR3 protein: CSGTPEGMTQYF; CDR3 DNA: TGCAGCGGCACCCCCGAAGGCATGACCCAGTACTTC
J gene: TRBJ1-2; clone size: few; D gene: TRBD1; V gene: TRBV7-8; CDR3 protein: CASSSQGAGDGYTF; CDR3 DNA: TGTGCCAGCAGCTCACAGGGGGCTGGCGATGGCTACACCTTC
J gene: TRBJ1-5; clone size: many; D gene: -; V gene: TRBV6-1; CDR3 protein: CASSEFQPQHF; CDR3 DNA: TGTGCCAGCAGTGAATTTCAGCCCCAGCATTTT
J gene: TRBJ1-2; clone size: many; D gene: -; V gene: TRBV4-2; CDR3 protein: CASSQEQFYGYTF; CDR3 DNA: TGTGCCAGCAGCCAAGAACAATTCTATGGCTACACCTTC
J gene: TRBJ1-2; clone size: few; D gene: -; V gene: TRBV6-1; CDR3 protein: CASSESGGRTILNYGYTF; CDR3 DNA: TGTGCCAGCAGTGAATCAGGTGGCAGAACTATCCTTAACTATGGCTACACCTTC
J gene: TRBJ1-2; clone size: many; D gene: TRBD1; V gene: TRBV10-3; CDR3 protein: CAISDRDRVNYGYTF; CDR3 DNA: TGTGCCATCAGTGACAGGGACAGGGTGAACTATGGCTACACCTTC